This TCR beta chain was captured in a study of T cell responses to AZD1222 COVID-19 vaccine (dated by TCRdb to the early 2020s). About the full investigation: AZD1222 recipients whose second dose came at about 4 weeks and those whose second dose came at about 12 weeks were combined into one group, since spike-specific TCR depth and breadth did not differ between the two schedules. TCR sequencing covered more than 230 trial participants: 200 to 210 given two doses of AZD1222 and about 26 given two doses of MenACWY control vaccine. Trial participants were enrolled by age into subgroups of 18-55, 56-69 and 70-plus years, and around 150, 29 and 61 TCR-sequenced participants, respectively, were included in these subgroups.

Overall results and qualifications from the work: Participants were mostly white British and included more females than males, and it was suggested by the authors that clonal diversity may have been underestimated. Spike-specific TCR breadth and depth rose significantly after two AZD1222 doses compared with day 0 and with MenACWY recipients. In the small 56-69-year group, the increase in depth fell short of significance, most likely because of low power. Reportedly, almost half of the unique spike-specific TCRs recognized epitopes lying outside the regions that are mutated in the B.1.351 and B.1.1.7 variants. The whole spike protein was spanned by vaccine-associated CD4 TCRs, and dominant responses were seen in regions 160-218 and 743-854. Because no samples from the day 14 peak response were available, repertoires could be characterized only after the peak T cell response. Conclusions about previously exposed vaccinees are limited, since just a handful of AZD1222 recipients were seropositive for SARS-CoV-2 at baseline.

Comment on this clone: There is no known antigen for this receptor. Base quality data are lacking; no much larger clone is found one base away.

The CDR3 regions of human TCRbeta chains were analyzed by immunosequencing. From the authors' description of their analysis: TCRs in the repertoires were compared against a reference library of SARS-CoV-2-specific TCRs that had been generated with the MIRA antigen-specificity platform. Breadth was defined as the fraction of unique TCRs that were SARS-CoV-2-associated, and depth was defined as the fraction of total T cells that were SARS-CoV-2-associated. Each spike-specific TCR was assigned to its reactive spike region and to a CD4 or CD8 class using the MIRA data. Log10-transformed breadth and depth values were compared by one-way ANOVA with Sidak's multiple comparisons tests. TCRdb took over this immuneACCESS table, retaining in-frame rearrangements with V and J assigned. Such tables are incomplete; in checked studies, under half of the missing clones stem from an unresolved V gene, and the remainder is unexplained. That table is the source of V, J and clone size, and D and trimming were worked out from the DNA. In all, the sample holds roughly 120,000 clones, and approximately 83% of those were seen once. About 8.5% of the sample is taken by the ten largest.

CDR1 and CDR2, per the germline V gene (reference sequence), are MNHEY and SMNVEV. The junction shows trimming of 7 bases on V and 8 bases on J, and the gene matches do not reach 8 bases of it. The cysteine opens and the phenylalanine closes a CDR3 of 13 amino acids. Only CDR3 DNA is held: 39 bases, read in frame from base 1. Reading the label with the study, this specimen's time point is: baseline before first vaccination. The vaccinee samples were drawn from two UK trials, COV001 and COV002, one of which was a single-blind randomized controlled phase 2/3 trial testing AZD1222 (ChAdOx1 nCoV-19) in healthy adults. For TCRbeta chain sequencing, PBMC samples were collected from trial participants at day 0 and at day 28 after the second dose.

The sequenced sample was peripheral blood, obtained on day 0 of AZD1222 vaccination. The sequence links TRBV27 to TRBJ1-2; the central 9 bases match TRBD1. This clonotype was obtained from an adult in good health. For the CDR3, the sequence is CASNLQGATGYTF. The nucleotide sequence is given as TGTGCCAGCAACCTACAGGGGGCCACGGGCTACACCTTC.